This passage covers 8 T cell receptor beta chains from one sample sequenced in a study of T cells in Graves' hyperthyroidism and ophthalmopathy (dated 2019 in TCRdb). To prepare the library, multiplex PCR was applied. This sample was sequenced with an Illumina HiSeq 2000. TCR beta CDR3 regions were amplified from RNA transcripts. A first-round RT-PCR of the TCR CDR3 used the HTBI primer set with the Qiagen OneStep RT-PCR kit. Starting from the raw public reads, TCRdb applied fastp trimming at Q25, assembled clones with MiXCR and retained in-frame beta chains. Each record represents a unique CDR3 protein, reported with the most common genes and DNA among its rows. For this sample the table gives 600,000 or so distinct CDR3 sequences, of which roughly 16% were detected only once. 3.8% of the sample goes to the ten largest clones. The material sequenced was blood. All receptors come from a woman in her 30s with Graves' hyperthyroidism.

V is TRBV20-1 and J is TRBJ2-3; 10 nucleotides agree with TRBD1. From germline, CDR1 is DFQATT and CDR2 SNEGSKA (reference sequence). The CDR3 runs 15 residues. V trimming: 5 bases; J trimming: 5 bases; junction bases outside the gene matches: 10. The CDR3 reads CSAAPGTGAIDTQYF. In nucleotides, the CDR3 is TGCAGTGCTGCGCCCGGGACAGGGGCTATAGATACGCAGTATTTT.

In DNA, the CDR3 is TGTGCCAGCAGCCTAACAAGTCTCACCGAAGAGACCCAGTACTTC. It encodes CASSLTSLTEETQYF. The chain employs TRBV7-9 and TRBJ2-5; D unresolved. The germline V and J ends were trimmed by 5 bases and 3 bases, with 16 bases remaining between them. Germline V lookup: CDR1 SEHNR, CDR2 FQNEAQ (reference sequence). This CDR3 comprises 15 residues.

Many counts were recorded for this clonotype. The rearrangement joins TRBV5-1 to TRBJ1-1, with TRBD1 identical over 8 bases. CDR3 length: 15 amino acids. V lost 5 bases and J lost 1; bases outside the gene matches: 7. Looked up from germline, CDR1 is SGHRS and CDR2 is YFSETQ. The CDR3 region is CASRIHGQGNTEAFF. The CDR3 bases are TGCGCCAGCAGGATACATGGACAGGGGAACACTGAAGCTTTCTTT.

The chain couples TRBV9 to TRBJ2-2; D call uncertain. Trimming pared 0 bases from V and 8 bases from J, leaving 11 bases between. CDR3 length equals 14 residues. Germline CDR1 and CDR2: SGDLS and YYNGEE. The CDR3 protein is CASSVVVETGELFF. CDR3 nucleotide sequence: TGTGCCAGCAGCGTAGTTGTTGAGACGGGGGAGCTGTTTTTT. The variable domain in full, completed from reference TRBV9 and TRBJ2-2, reads DSGVTQTPKHLITATGQRVTLRCSPRSGDLSVYWYQQSLDQGLQFLIQYYNGEERAKGNILERFSAQQFPDLHSELNLSSLELGDSALYFCASSVVVETGELFFGEGSRLTVL.

This clonotype was counted only a few times. The V and J genes are TRBV12-3 or TRBV12-4 and TRBJ1-3; D remains unclear. Trimming shortened V by 6 bases and J by 3 bases, and 6 bases separated the two germline ends. The CDR3 spans 12 residues. The DNA of the CDR3 is TGTGCCAGCAGGCCGAATGGAAACACCATATATTTT. Its translation is CASRPNGNTIYF.

V and J are TRBV27 and TRBJ1-6; no definite D call. The CDR3 sequence is 13 residues long. Per germline, CDR1 MNHEY and CDR2 SMNVEV (reference sequence). Trimming removed 2 bases at V and 10 bases at J, with 9 bases between. As DNA, the CDR3 is TGTGCCAGCAGTTTAGGACCAATATCACCCCTCCACTTT. Translating it yields CASSLGPISPLHF.

This clonotype turned up a few times. The V and J genes are TRBV20-1 and TRBJ2-1; tentative D call: TRBD1 (7 bases). Trimming removed 4 bases from V and 1 base from J, with 11 bases in between. The V gene's germline CDR1 is DFQATT and CDR2 SNEGSKA (reference sequence). This CDR3 is 14 amino acids long. CDR3 sequence: CSATTGRSYNEQFF. DNA for the CDR3: TGCAGTGCTACGACAGGGAGGTCCTACAATGAGCAGTTCTTC.

The CDR3 region is CAISPSTGYGGYTF. For the CDR3, the DNA is TGTGCCATCAGTCCCTCGACAGGGTACGGTGGCTACACCTTC. The V call is TRBV10-3, the J call TRBJ1-2, with TRBD1 matching 7 bases. The length of the CDR3 is 14 residues. J gave up 7 bases and V 5 bases, and 10 bases lay outside the gene matches. Looked up from germline, CDR1 is ENHRY and CDR2 is SYGVKD.